This T cell receptor beta chain emerged from a study of shared clonotypes between healthy human individuals. At the level of the study: Each donor contributed plates that comprised three CD4 naive, three CD4 memory, two CD8 naive and one CD8 memory.

Libraries were prepared by immunoSEQ multiplex PCR; TCRdb keeps only in-frame clonotypes and omits some of them. The sample records over a million clones, around 74% being singletons. V dropped 3 bases and J dropped 6; count of bases not matched to a gene: 11. The CDR3 spans 19 residues. CDR1 KGHSH and CDR2 LQKENI come from the germline V gene. Sequencing was carried out using memory CD4+ T cells sorted from blood. Indicated subset: CD45RA-negative fraction. The gene calls are TRBV18 and TRBJ2-2; 15 nucleotides align to TRBD2. The TCR originated in a man between 18 and 29 years old in good health. For the CDR3, the DNA is TGTGCCAGCTCACCTGGACTAGCGGGAGGGCCTGGGCTCTCCGGGGAGCTGTTTTTT. It encodes CASSPGLAGGPGLSGELFF.